This T cell receptor (beta chain) was identified during a study of T-cell reconstitution after alpha-beta-depleted transplantation in children. Findings and caveats of the study: There were reportedly several hundred expanded graft clones from which alpha-beta T cells came about two months after transplant.

There are 14 residues in the CDR3. V lost 5 bases and J 3 bases, leaving 10 bases between the germline ends. Unique molecular identifiers were used in preparing the TCRbeta library. TCRdb processed the PCR reads anew with MiXCR; each CDR3 protein has one entry. The sample lists about 460,000 distinct CDR3 sequences, roughly 10% seen once, with around 2.2% in the top ten. This clonotype was counted ten times or more. Antigen: not known. This specimen consisted of PBMCs, obtained before TCRalphabeta/CD19-depleted stem cell transplant. The V and J genes are TRBV12-3 or TRBV12-4 and TRBJ1-4; D may be TRBD1 (5 bases). The receptor was derived from a child aged 2-9 years with inherited bone marrow failure, due to receive a stem cell transplant. CDR3 residues: CASSPEGPNEKLFF. The CDR3 DNA follows: TGTGCCAGCAGTCCCGAGGGGCCTAATGAAAAACTGTTTTTT.